The 30 T cell receptor beta chains presented below share a single source sample, sequenced in a study of memory CD4+ T cells and cytomegalovirus serostatus. Clones were sequenced by immunoSEQ multiplex PCR, and TCRdb holds only the in-frame ones, with some missing. The table lists about 48,000 clones, 78% of them singletons. Single viable CD3+CD4+CD8-CD45RO+ cells were sorted as the memory CD4+ T cells. The material sequenced was memory CD4+ T cells from blood. The source of these receptors is an adult in good health and CMV-seronegative.

The chain links TRBV23-1 to TRBJ2-2, with a weak D call TRBD1 (6 bases). TRBV23-1 is labeled an ORF, and its function is uncertain. V was trimmed by 3 bases and J by 5 bases, leaving 19 bases between them. This CDR3 comprises 17 residues. The CDR3 loop is CASSHRGSGVKTGELFF. The CDR3 region has the DNA TGCGCCAGCAGTCACCGAGGTTCAGGGGTCAAAACCGGGGAGCTGTTTTTT.

The gene calls are TRBV28 and TRBJ2-1, with 12 bases matching TRBD2. The CDR3 covers 19 residues. The ends lost 3 bases at V and 8 bases at J; junction bases unmatched: 17. The germline CDR1 and CDR2 sequences are MDHEN and SYDVKM. The CDR3 protein is CASSLGWASGRAGKDEQFF. DNA of the CDR3: TGTGCCAGCAGTTTGGGTTGGGCTAGCGGGAGGGCCGGTAAGGATGAGCAGTTCTTC.

The table lists this clone with a count of one. This chain connects TRBV14 to TRBJ2-2, with a weak D call TRBD2 (6 bases). Trimming removed 1 base from V and 0 bases from J, with 18 bases in between. The CDR3 runs to 19 residues. The germline CDR1 and CDR2 sequences are SGHDN and FVKESK. CDR3 sequence: CASSQVTSLAYANTGELFF. The CDR3 bases are TGTGCCAGCAGCCAAGTCACATCGCTAGCGTACGCGAACACCGGGGAGCTGTTTTTT.

This clone was observed once. V usage is TRBV7-6 and J usage is TRBJ2-5, with D unclear. The length of the CDR3 is 14 residues. With 1 base removed from V and 1 base from J, the gap between germline ends came to 7 bases. Germline V gives CDR1 SGHVS, CDR2 FNYEAQ. The CDR3 DNA reads TGTGCCAGCAGCTTAGGTGGGCTCCAAGAGACCCAGTACTTC. It is translated as CASSLGGLQETQYF.

This clone was seen a few times. This rearrangement joins TRBV25-1 to TRBJ2-5; D possibly matches TRBD1 or TRBD2 (6 bases each). The CDR3 extends over 14 amino acids. With 3 bases removed from V and 5 bases from J, the gap between germline ends came to 13 bases. Germline-derived CDR1 and CDR2 are MGHDK and SYGVNS. CDR3 amino acids: CASSDHGGGETQYF. Written as DNA, the CDR3 is TGTGCCAGCAGTGATCACGGGGGCGGGGAGACCCAGTACTTC.

The chain has TRBV5-1 and TRBJ1-1; no clear D gene. Germline assignment: CDR1 SGHRS and CDR2 YFSETQ. V was cut by 0 bases and J by 5 bases, with 14 bases left in between. This CDR3 is built from 15 residues. The CDR3 nucleotides are TGCGCCAGCAGCTTGGTGTATCGAGGGAAGACTGAAGCTTTCTTT. It encodes CASSLVYRGKTEAFF.

Notes on this clone: Other DNA sequences of this sample code for an identical CDR3. CDR3 loop: CASSIGDRSGYTF. CDR3 in DNA: TGTGCCAGTAGTATAGGGGACAGAAGTGGCTACACCTTC. V and J are TRBV19 and TRBJ1-2; TRBD1 aligns across 7 bases. CDR3 size: 13 residues. The V segment lost 1 base and the J segment 7 bases; nucleotides outside the gene matches: 3. Germline values: CDR1 LNHDA, CDR2 SQIVND (reference sequence).

The chain employs TRBV10-3 and TRBJ1-2, with a tentative D call TRBD1 (6 bases). The germline V and J ends were trimmed by 6 bases and 5 bases, with 25 bases remaining between them. Germline loops: CDR1 ENHRY, CDR2 SYGVKD. The CDR3 is 17 residues long. The CDR3 DNA sequence: TGTGCCATCAGCTATCAGGGGAGATCCTCCTCTGGGTATGGCTACACCTTC. Translation gives CAISYQGRSSSGYGYTF.

In this sample, this clone turned up once. The genes are TRBV6-5 and TRBJ1-2; 9 nucleotides agree with TRBD1. The CDR3 runs to 14 residues. Trimming cost V 5 bases and J 4 bases; bases outside gene matches: 5. Per the germline V gene, CDR1 is MNHEY and CDR2 is SVGAGI. The CDR3 is CASSTRDRAYGYTF. In DNA form, the CDR3 reads TGTGCCAGCAGTACCAGGGACAGGGCCTATGGCTACACCTTC.

The J gene is TRBJ2-2, the V gene TRBV9; 7 bases are a match to TRBD1. Germline CDR1 and CDR2: SGDLS and YYNGEE. This CDR3 is 15 amino acids long. The J segment lost 5 bases and the V segment lost 3 bases, leaving 7 bases of the junction unmatched. CDR3 amino acids: CASSEWTGRTGELFF. CDR3 in DNA: TGTGCCAGCAGCGAATGGACAGGAAGAACCGGGGAGCTGTTTTTT.

In DNA form, the CDR3 reads TGCAGCGTTGTCGGGACAGGGGGTTACGAGCAGTACTTC. Its protein product is CSVVGTGGYEQYF. The chain employs TRBV29-1 and TRBJ2-7; 11 bases match TRBD1. Germline loops: CDR1 SQVTM, CDR2 ANQGSEA. CDR3 length: 13 amino acids. V gave up 4 bases and J gave up 4 bases; unmatched junction bases: 3.

The chain employs TRBV7-9 and TRBJ2-5; D might be TRBD1 (6 bases). This CDR3 is 15 amino acids long. The V gene lost 3 bases and the J gene lost 4 bases, with 15 bases spanning the gap. The germline V gene has CDR1 SEHNR and CDR2 FQNEAQ (reference sequence). This CDR3 is CASSFSPAQGETQYF. CDR3 nucleotide sequence: TGTGCCAGCAGCTTTTCCCCGGCACAGGGAGAGACCCAGTACTTC.

In this sample, this clone turned up a few times. The chain carries TRBV5-1 and TRBJ2-7; TRBD2 is a possible D gene (6 bases). CDR3 size: 17 residues. Germline lookup yields CDR1 SGHRS and CDR2 YFSETQ. The V gene lost 6 bases and the J gene lost 4 bases, with 26 bases spanning the gap. CDR3 DNA sequence: TGCGCCAGCAAGTTAAGTGTAGGGGCCGGGGGAAAATACGAGCAGTACTTC. As protein: CASKLSVGAGGKYEQYF. The full variable domain, with the rest looked up from reference TRBV5-1 and TRBJ2-7, is KAGVTQTPRYLIKTRGQQVTLSCSPISGHRSVSWYQQTPGQGLQFLFEYFSETQRNKGNFPGRFSGRQFSNSRSEMNVSTLELGDSALYLCASKLSVGAGGKYEQYFGPGTRLTVT.

The chain combines TRBV11-2 with TRBJ1-5; possibly TRBD1 for D (5 bases). Per the germline V gene, CDR1 is SGHAT and CDR2 is FQNNGV. The CDR3 loop spans 16 amino acids. V shed 3 bases and J shed 2 bases, with 14 bases lying between them. The CDR3 nucleotides are TGTGCCAGCAGCTTTGGGGGAAAAGGGGGCAATCAGCCCCAGCATTTT. Amino acid sequence: CASSFGGKGGNQPQHF.

V gene TRBV7-2 combines with J gene TRBJ1-2, with D possibly being TRBD1 (6 bases). V lost 5 bases and J 0 bases, leaving 10 bases between the germline ends. The CDR3 runs 14 residues. CDR1 SGHTA and CDR2 FQGNSA come from the germline V gene. The CDR3 spells CASSPDRSNYGYTF. Here the CDR3 DNA reads TGTGCCAGCAGCCCTGACAGGTCTAACTATGGCTACACCTTC.

This clone appeared a single time. The chain joins TRBV4-1 to TRBJ2-3; TRBD1 might be the D (5 bases). Germline loops: CDR1 MGHRA, CDR2 YSYEKL. The germline V and J ends were trimmed by 4 bases and 2 bases, with 7 bases remaining between them. This CDR3 region has 13 residues. DNA for the CDR3: TGCGCCAGCAGCCTCAGGGACACAGATACGCAGTATTTT. It codes for CASSLRDTDTQYF.

J is TRBJ1-3 and V is TRBV14; D is ambiguous. The germline V gene has CDR1 SGHDN and CDR2 FVKESK. V was shortened by 3 bases and J by 11 bases, with 8 bases between the two germline ends. The CDR3 is made up of 11 amino acids. CDR3 protein: CASSHRGSIYF. In DNA, the CDR3 is TGTGCCAGCAGCCACCGAGGCTCCATATATTTT.

This rearrangement joins TRBV18 to TRBJ2-3, with 7 positions matching TRBD2. V dropped 0 bases and J dropped 5; count of bases not matched to a gene: 8. The V gene's germline CDR1 is KGHSH and CDR2 LQKENI. The CDR3 has 16 residues. CDR3 residues: CASSPPERGVEDTQYF. The DNA for the CDR3 is TGTGCCAGCTCACCACCGGAACGGGGGGTGGAAGATACGCAGTATTTT.

The rearrangement uses TRBV2 and TRBJ2-3; D remains ambiguous. Trimming removed 8 bases at V and 1 base at J, with 10 bases between. CDR3 size: 13 residues. Per the germline V gene, CDR1 is SNHLY and CDR2 is FYNNEI. CDR3 sequence: CASRADRTDTQYF. The CDR3 DNA follows: TGTGCCAGCCGGGCGGATCGCACAGATACGCAGTATTTT.

The chain couples TRBV5-1 to TRBJ2-7, with D unclear. Germline loops: CDR1 SGHRS, CDR2 YFSETQ. Between the trimmed V and J ends, which lost 4 bases and 1 base, there was a span of 9 bases. This CDR3 spans 13 amino acids. This chain's CDR3 is CASSPVVSYEQYF. The CDR3 nucleotides are TGCGCCAGCAGCCCAGTGGTATCCTACGAGCAGTACTTC.

V and J are TRBV27 and TRBJ2-2; 7 bases match TRBD2. Germline CDR1 is MNHEY and CDR2 is SMNVEV (reference sequence). V shed 6 bases and J 1 base; nucleotides not matched to a gene: 8. The CDR3 consists of 16 residues. Here the CDR3 reads CASSPRASGNTGELFF. The CDR3 DNA is TGTGCCAGCAGCCCAAGGGCTAGCGGGAACACCGGGGAGCTGTTTTTT.

The chain employs TRBV7-8 and TRBJ1-4; D is unclear. CDR1 is SGHVS and CDR2 is FQNEAQ in the germline V gene. The CDR3 loop spans 15 amino acids. Between the trimmed V and J ends, which lost 5 bases and 3 bases, there was a span of 13 bases. This CDR3 is CASSPLGGPNEKLFF. As DNA, the CDR3 is TGTGCCAGCAGCCCCTTGGGAGGCCCTAATGAAAAACTGTTTTTT.

The J gene is TRBJ2-1, the V gene TRBV25-1, with 8 bases identical to TRBD2. Looked up from germline, CDR1 is MGHDK and CDR2 is SYGVNS. The trim removed 4 bases at V and 1 base at J, leaving 6 bases unmatched. This CDR3 region has 16 residues. CDR3 in DNA: TGTGCCAGCAGTGTCGGGGGGGCCGGTTCCTACAATGAGCAGTTCTTC. Its protein is CASSVGGAGSYNEQFF.

The chain employs TRBV19 and TRBJ1-2; a weak D match, TRBD1 (6 bases). Germline V gene data show CDR1 as LNHDA and CDR2 as SQIVND (reference sequence). The ends were cut back, 5 bases at V and 8 bases at J, with 12 bases in the middle. There are 12 residues in the CDR3. The CDR3 region is CASSLQGYGYTF. The CDR3 coding sequence is TGTGCCAGTAGTTTACAGGGTTACGGCTACACCTTC.

This chain uses TRBV10-3 with TRBJ2-5; D gene ambiguous. Trimming pared 11 bases from V and 2 bases from J, leaving 15 bases between. This CDR3 contains 13 residues. Germline V CDR1 and CDR2: ENHRY, SYGVKD. The CDR3 bases are TGTGCCTCCGCGCCTACTCCGCAAGAGACCCAGTACTTC. Its translation: CASAPTPQETQYF.

The chain uses TRBV28 and TRBJ2-2; tentatively, D is TRBD1 or TRBD2 (6 bases each). Germline V gives CDR1 MDHEN, CDR2 SYDVKM. The CDR3 has 17 amino acids. V was pared by 6 bases and J by 1 base, with 18 bases between. The CDR3 nucleotides read TGTGCCAGCAGACCCCGAGGAGGGACACGGAACACCGGGGAGCTGTTTTTT. Translated: CASRPRGGTRNTGELFF.

The V call is TRBV27, the J call TRBJ2-2; 8 bases agree with TRBD2. V lost 4 bases, J lost 3 bases, and 7 bases stayed unmatched. Per germline, CDR1 MNHEY and CDR2 SMNVEV (reference sequence). CDR3 length equals 16 residues. As DNA, the CDR3 is TGTGCCAGCAGTTCCGGGACTAGGATCTACACCGGGGAGCTGTTTTTT. Translated: CASSSGTRIYTGELFF.

The J gene is TRBJ2-2, the V gene TRBV7-9; possibly TRBD1 for D (6 bases). Germline lookup yields CDR1 SEHNR and CDR2 FQNEAQ (reference sequence). CDR3 length: 16 residues. V lost 5 bases to trimming and J lost 4 bases, with 17 bases between them. The DNA of the CDR3 is TGTGCCAGCAGCGCCCAAGGGCCAGGGGCCACCGGGGAGCTGTTTTTT. Protein: CASSAQGPGATGELFF.

The rearrangement links TRBV6-6 to TRBJ2-1; 7 nucleotides agree with TRBD1. The CDR3 sequence is 14 residues long. Per the germline V gene, CDR1 is MNHNY and CDR2 is SVGAGI (reference sequence). J was trimmed by 10 bases and V by 3 bases; bases with no gene match: 9. CDR3 region: CASSYSDRAHEQFF. CDR3 nucleotide sequence: TGTGCCAGCAGTTATAGTGACAGGGCCCACGAGCAGTTCTTC.

This clone was seen only once. The chain combines TRBV2 with TRBJ1-4; D is undetermined. Germline CDR1 SNHLY, CDR2 FYNNEI. The CDR3 covers 16 residues. V gave up 1 base and J gave up 4 bases, with 13 bases separating them. CDR3 region: CASSEGGGSINEKLFF. CDR3 DNA sequence: TGTGCCAGCAGTGAAGGGGGTGGGTCCATTAATGAAAAACTGTTTTTT.